Detailed here is one TCR beta chain. The CDR3 has 16 amino acids. The trim removed 6 bases at V and 1 base at J, leaving 9 bases unmatched. Germline values: CDR1 KGHSH, CDR2 LQKENI. The record originates from a study of blood T cell repertoires in COVID-19. Study-level information: Acute and convalescent COVID-19 samples came from the United States, Italy and Spain. PBMCs, B-cell-depleted T cells, or T cells provided the cDNA or gDNA that made up the material.

Enrolled during active infection, Seattle patients were then followed longitudinally. Source study methods: By means of reference gene primer amplification, nucleated cell counts were estimated. Produced via immunoSEQ multiplex PCR; TCRdb's table is partial and in-frame only. V and J calls and clone size are given by that table; D and trimming were obtained from the DNA. Seen here are 150,000 or so clones, about 90% observed once, and the top ten hold about 4.6%. The receptor comes from a man aged 30-40 years with COVID-19, enrolled during active disease. The sample was peripheral blood. The chain employs TRBV18 and TRBJ1-3; 7 bases map to TRBD1. CDR3 in amino acids: CASSAQTGISGNTIYF. In DNA, the CDR3 is TGTGCCAGCTCGGCCCAGACAGGGATTTCTGGAAACACCATATATTTT. The full variable domain, with the rest looked up from reference TRBV18 and TRBJ1-3, is NAGVMQNPRHLVRRRGQEARLRCSPMKGHSHVYWYRQLPEEGLKFMVYLQKENIIDESGMPKERFSAEFPKEGPSILRIQQVVRGDSAAYFCASSAQTGISGNTIYFGEGSWLTVV.